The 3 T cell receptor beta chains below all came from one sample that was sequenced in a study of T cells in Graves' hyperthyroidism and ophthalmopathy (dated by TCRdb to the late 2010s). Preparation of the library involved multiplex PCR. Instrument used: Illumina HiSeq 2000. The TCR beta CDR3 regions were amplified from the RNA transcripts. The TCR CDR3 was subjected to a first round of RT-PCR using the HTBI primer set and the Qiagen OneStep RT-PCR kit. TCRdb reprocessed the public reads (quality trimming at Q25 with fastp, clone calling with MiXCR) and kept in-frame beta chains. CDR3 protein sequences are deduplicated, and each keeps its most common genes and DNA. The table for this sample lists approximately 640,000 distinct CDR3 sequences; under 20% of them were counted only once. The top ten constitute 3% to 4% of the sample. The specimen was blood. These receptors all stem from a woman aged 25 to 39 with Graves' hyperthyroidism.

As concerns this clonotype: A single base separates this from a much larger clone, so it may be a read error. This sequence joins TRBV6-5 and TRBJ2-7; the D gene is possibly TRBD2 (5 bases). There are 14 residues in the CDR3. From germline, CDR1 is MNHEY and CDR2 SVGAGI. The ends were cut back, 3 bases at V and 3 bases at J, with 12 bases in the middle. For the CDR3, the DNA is TGTGCCAGCAGTTATAGCTTCGGGGTCTACGAGCAGTACTTC. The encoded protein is CASSYSFGVYEQYF.

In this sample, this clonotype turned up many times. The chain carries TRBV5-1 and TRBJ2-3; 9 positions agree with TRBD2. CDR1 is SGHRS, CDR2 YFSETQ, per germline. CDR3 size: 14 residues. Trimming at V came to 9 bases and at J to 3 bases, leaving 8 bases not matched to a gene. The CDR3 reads CATKALAGTDTQYF. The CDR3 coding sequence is TGCGCCACCAAGGCTCTAGCGGGAACAGATACGCAGTATTTT. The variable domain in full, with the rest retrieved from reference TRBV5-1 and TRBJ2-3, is KAGVTQTPRYLIKTRGQQVTLSCSPISGHRSVSWYQQTPGQGLQFLFEYFSETQRNKGNFPGRFSGRQFSNSRSEMNVSTLELGDSALYLCATKALAGTDTQYFGPGTRLTVL.

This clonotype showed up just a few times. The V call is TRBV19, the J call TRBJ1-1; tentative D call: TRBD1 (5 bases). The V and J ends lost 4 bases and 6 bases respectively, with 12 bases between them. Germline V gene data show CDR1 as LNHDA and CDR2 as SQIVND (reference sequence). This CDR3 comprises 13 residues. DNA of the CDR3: TGTGCCAGTAGTAAGGACGGGGGAGCTGAAGCTTTCTTT. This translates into CASSKDGGAEAFF.